A single TCR beta chain is shown here with its context. This clonotype was recorded a few times. It has no known antigen specificity. There are no base qualities to consult, and no much larger clone falls within one base. To prepare the library, 5' RACE was applied. Data came from an Illumina HiSeq 2500. A second roughly 6 to 12 cycle PCR used a sample-barcoded 5' primer and a J-beta primer mix. Each TCR beta cDNA molecule received a unique molecular identifier from a template-switch 5' adaptor carrying 12 random nucleotides. Each sample yielded at least 3 million CDR3-containing paired-end reads. The Mint cDNA synthesis kit, primed by a TRBC-specific oligonucleotide, was used to synthesize first-strand cDNA from all RNA. After uracil-DNA glycosylase treatment, a first 18-cycle PCR used universal primers M1SS and BC2_uni_R on all cDNA. On the authors' methods: Each sample was normalized by randomly selecting 1 million high-quality reads, each carrying a distinct molecular identifier. Instead of being binned into consensus sequences, reads with shared molecular identifiers were discarded. CDR3 identification, clonotype clustering and error correction used MiTCR with a Q25 quality threshold and the strictest error-elimination algorithm. A nonparametric unseen species model with Euler transformation was used to estimate a lower bound on total TCR beta diversity. TCRdb handled the public reads itself, with Q25 trimming in fastp and clone calling in MiXCR, and kept productive beta chains. CDR3 protein duplicates are merged, each entry listing the most common genes and DNA. V and J calls and clone size were set by TCRdb, not the authors. Across this sample there are approximately 810,000 distinct CDR3 sequences, with roughly 26% seen only once. About 18% of the sample comes from the top ten.

The data were taken from a study of blood T cells in healthy people across ages (dated by TCRdb to between 2014 and 2017). As for the study more broadly: In model experiments, template switching captured about one uniquely barcoded TCR beta cDNA molecule for every two T cells. To avoid experimental bias, donors of different ages were distributed randomly across sequencing lanes. The study analyzed two additional independent replicas of 1 million unique cDNA reads from the same blood draw for two donors, one aged 18 to 29 and one aged 80 or older. To track age-related changes in TCR beta repertoire diversity, the study relied on deep sequencing normalized with unique cDNA molecular identifiers. Donors were grouped into four age groups: young (average roughly 15 years), middle-aged (about 38), aged (about 59) and long-lived (just over 80).

Donors were roughly 40 systemically healthy Caucasian individuals from Russia aged roughly 6 to 90 years. About 9.8 milliliters of peripheral blood were drawn from each donor into EDTA-treated Vacutainer tubes. Ficoll-Paque density-gradient centrifugation was used to isolate PBMCs, with at least 7 million obtained per sample. Total RNA, at least 6 micrograms per sample, was extracted from PBMCs with Trizol reagent. Naive CD45RAhigh/CD27high T cell percentages were measured by flow cytometry on a PBMC aliquot from every donor. Broader findings and caveats from the paper: Compared with the aged group, the long-lived group had more naive CD4+ T cells, fewer expanded clones and increased TCR diversity, a pattern suggesting age selection. Estimates of total diversity based on one million sequenced T cells were considered lower bounds and underestimates. A strong correlation was found between observed TCR beta diversity and the percentage of naive T cells measured by flow cytometry. Conclusive comparison of naive and antigen-experienced compartments was prevented by the profiling of bulk unsorted PBMCs. Observed TCR beta diversity per million T cells fell roughly linearly with age, and a significant reduction was already apparent by age around 36. Because donor CMV infection status was unknown, age-related changes in expanded clonotypes were potentially confounded.

The specimen sequenced was blood. This sequence originates from a woman aged 80 or over in good health.

The bases are TGCAGTGCTAGAGATGTTAGGCGGGGGGTGCAGTATTTT. It translates to CSARDVRRGVQYF. The chain links TRBV20-1 with TRBJ2-3, with 8 bases in between that match TRBD2. The CDR3 contains 13 residues, cysteine and phenylalanine counted. The entry retains the CDR3 DNA only, 39 bases that are in frame from base 1. CDR1 DFQATT and CDR2 SNEGSKA were looked up in the germline V gene (reference sequence). Trimming takes 0 bases off V and 11 bases off J; junction bases not matched to a gene: 7.